The present entry profiles one T cell receptor beta chain with its context. The sample comes from a study of blood T cell repertoires in COVID-19. Germline loops: CDR1 SGHRS, CDR2 YFSETQ. The CDR3 runs to 15 residues. J was trimmed by 2 bases and V by 4 bases; bases with no gene match: 6. Clones were sequenced by immunoSEQ multiplex PCR, and TCRdb holds only the in-frame ones, with some missing. This table has 45,000 to 65,000 clones, approximately 84% appearing once. The chain uses TRBV5-1 and TRBJ1-3; TRBD1 matches 7 bases. The sequenced material came from peripheral blood. This TCR was recovered from an elderly man in a cohort sampled during active COVID-19. For the CDR3, the DNA is TGCGCCAGCAGCCGGACAGGCGGCCCTGGAAACACCATATATTTT. This codes for CASSRTGGPGNTIYF.